The rows below give T cell receptor beta chains drawn from one sample of a study of PD-1 blockade in classical Hodgkin lymphoma. Assay used: immunoSEQ multiplex PCR; TCRdb lists only in-frame clones, some missing. The sample consists of just under 100,000 clones, around four fifths of them appearing once. The input for sequencing was peripheral blood mononuclear cells (PBMCs), taken at baseline. The receptor set was obtained from a human donor with classical Hodgkin lymphoma. Each CDR3 is given with its conserved first and last residue. The order of the fields is D gene, V gene, J gene, clone size, CDR3 DNA, CDR3 protein. A D gene is named only where the DNA matches it firmly. Clone size, where shown, is once, few, many, or a class for clones that have expanded.

d_gene: NA
v_gene: TRBV10-3
j_gene: TRBJ1-2
abundance: NA
CDR3nt: TGTGCCATCAGTGAGTCCCCGGGAGACTATGGCTACACCTTC
CDR3aa: CAISESPGDYGYTF

d_gene: NA
v_gene: TRBV6-5
j_gene: TRBJ1-2
abundance: NA
CDR3nt: TGTGCCAGCAGTTACTCGATCGTGGGAACCTATGGCTACACCTTC
CDR3aa: CASSYSIVGTYGYTF

d_gene: TRBD2
v_gene: TRBV11-2
j_gene: TRBJ2-7
abundance: NA
CDR3nt: TGTGCCAGCAGCGCGACTAGCGGGAGGTACGAGCAGTACTTC
CDR3aa: CASSATSGRYEQYF

d_gene: NA
v_gene: TRBV11-3
j_gene: TRBJ2-1
abundance: NA
CDR3nt: TGTGCCAGCAGCTTAGGTGTGGGAGCGAACAATGAGCAGTTCTTC
CDR3aa: CASSLGVGANNEQFF

d_gene: TRBD2
v_gene: TRBV11-1
j_gene: TRBJ2-2
abundance: NA
CDR3nt: TGTGCCAGCAGCTTAGTGGCTAGCGGGAGCGCCGGGGAGCTGTTTTTT
CDR3aa: CASSLVASGSAGELFF

d_gene: NA
v_gene: TRBV7-3
j_gene: TRBJ2-6
abundance: NA
CDR3nt: TGTGCCAGCAGCTTAATATCGGGAGCTGGGGCCAACGTCCTGACTTTC
CDR3aa: CASSLISGAGANVLTF

d_gene: NA
v_gene: TRBV30
j_gene: TRBJ2-2
abundance: NA
CDR3nt: TGTGCCTGGAGTCCCGGGGAGCTGTTTTTT
CDR3aa: CAWSPGELFF

d_gene: TRBD2
v_gene: TRBV2
j_gene: TRBJ2-7
abundance: NA
CDR3nt: TGTGCCAGCAGTCAAGGACTAGCGGGAGGGCCTTTCGACGAGCAGTACTTC
CDR3aa: CASSQGLAGGPFDEQYF

d_gene: TRBD1
v_gene: TRBV5-1
j_gene: TRBJ2-7
abundance: NA
CDR3nt: TGCGCCAGCAGCTTGGGACAGGGCGGCGAGCAGTACTTC
CDR3aa: CASSLGQGGEQYF

d_gene: NA
v_gene: TRBV5-1
j_gene: TRBJ1-2
abundance: NA
CDR3nt: TGCGCCAGCAGCGGACAAGGAACGGTCGATGGCTACACCTTC
CDR3aa: CASSGQGTVDGYTF

d_gene: NA
v_gene: TRBV28
j_gene: TRBJ2-1
abundance: NA
CDR3nt: TGTGCCAGCAGTTCGTGGTATAGCCAGGACTACAATGAGCAGTTCTTC
CDR3aa: CASSSWYSQDYNEQFF

d_gene: TRBD1
v_gene: TRBV2
j_gene: TRBJ1-1
abundance: NA
CDR3nt: TGTGCCAGCAGTGACGTCGGACAGGCCCCGAACACTGAAGCTTTCTTT
CDR3aa: CASSDVGQAPNTEAFF

d_gene: NA
v_gene: TRBV13
j_gene: TRBJ2-3
abundance: NA
CDR3nt: TGTGCCAGCAGCTGGGGACGCGTCGATACGCAGTATTTT
CDR3aa: CASSWGRVDTQYF

d_gene: NA
v_gene: TRBV18
j_gene: TRBJ1-3
abundance: NA
CDR3nt: TGTGCCAGCTCACCACAGCAAAACTCTGGAAACACCATATATTTT
CDR3aa: CASSPQQNSGNTIYF

d_gene: TRBD2
v_gene: TRBV7-6
j_gene: TRBJ2-7
abundance: NA
CDR3nt: TGTGCCAGCAGCCTAGCCCACCCTAGCGGGACATTCGCCGACTACGAGCAGTACTTC
CDR3aa: CASSLAHPSGTFADYEQYF

d_gene: NA
v_gene: TRBV30
j_gene: TRBJ1-3
abundance: NA
CDR3nt: TGTGCCTGGAGTAGGGAGAAGGCGGCGCGGGGAAACACCATATATTTT
CDR3aa: CAWSREKAARGNTIYF

d_gene: NA
v_gene: TRBV6-5
j_gene: TRBJ2-3
abundance: NA
CDR3nt: TGTGCCAGCAGTTATACTCCTTCGCATCCGACGGATACGCAGTATTTT
CDR3aa: CASSYTPSHPTDTQYF

d_gene: NA
v_gene: TRBV5-1
j_gene: TRBJ1-4
abundance: NA
CDR3nt: TGCGCCAGCAGGCCGAATAATGAAAAACTGTTTTTT
CDR3aa: CASRPNNEKLFF

d_gene: NA
v_gene: TRBV29-1
j_gene: TRBJ2-5
abundance: NA
CDR3nt: TGCAGCGCCGACTGGGGGGAGACCCAGTACTTC
CDR3aa: CSADWGETQYF

d_gene: TRBD2
v_gene: TRBV2
j_gene: TRBJ2-5
abundance: once
CDR3nt: TGTGCCAGCAGTGAGGCTAGCGGCCGGTGGACCCAGTACTTC
CDR3aa: CASSEASGRWTQYF

d_gene: NA
v_gene: TRBV5-4
j_gene: TRBJ1-6
abundance: once
CDR3nt: TGTGCCAGCAGCACAGCCGGGGAGCCGTGGTCACCCCTCCACTTT
CDR3aa: CASSTAGEPWSPLHF

d_gene: TRBD2
v_gene: TRBV5-5
j_gene: TRBJ2-7
abundance: NA
CDR3nt: TGTGCCAGCAGCACCCTACTCCTAGCGGGAAATTATTACGAGCAGTACTTC
CDR3aa: CASSTLLLAGNYYEQYF

d_gene: NA
v_gene: TRBV29-1
j_gene: TRBJ1-1
abundance: NA
CDR3nt: TGCAGCGTATGGGGGCAGGGGACTGAAGCTTTCTTT
CDR3aa: CSVWGQGTEAFF

d_gene: TRBD1
v_gene: TRBV9
j_gene: TRBJ2-3
abundance: NA
CDR3nt: TGTGCCAGCAGCCCCCGGACAGGAGACACCACAGATACGCAGTATTTT
CDR3aa: CASSPRTGDTTDTQYF

d_gene: TRBD1
v_gene: TRBV10-2
j_gene: TRBJ1-1
abundance: NA
CDR3nt: TGCGCCATCACTTCCGGGACAGGGAGGACTGAAGCTTTCTTT
CDR3aa: CAITSGTGRTEAFF

d_gene: NA
v_gene: TRBV20-1
j_gene: TRBJ2-5
abundance: NA
CDR3nt: TGCAGCGGGTGGCGCCAAGAGACCCAGTACTTC
CDR3aa: CSGWRQETQYF

d_gene: NA
v_gene: TRBV6-1
j_gene: TRBJ2-7
abundance: NA
CDR3nt: TGTGCCAGCAGTGAAGGGTTCAGATCCTACGAGCAGTACTTC
CDR3aa: CASSEGFRSYEQYF

d_gene: NA
v_gene: TRBV10-3
j_gene: TRBJ2-1
abundance: NA
CDR3nt: TGTGCCATCAGTGAGATACAAGGAGGTCACAATGAGCAGTTCTTC
CDR3aa: CAISEIQGGHNEQFF

d_gene: TRBD2
v_gene: TRBV11-2
j_gene: TRBJ2-7
abundance: NA
CDR3nt: TGTGCCAGCAGCGATGGGACTAGCAATTCCTACGAGCAGTACTTC
CDR3aa: CASSDGTSNSYEQYF

d_gene: NA
v_gene: TRBV19
j_gene: TRBJ1-1
abundance: NA
CDR3nt: TGTGCCAGTAGTATAGATCCAGGGGCCCCCCGGGCTTTCTTT
CDR3aa: CASSIDPGAPRAFF

d_gene: TRBD1
v_gene: TRBV6-6
j_gene: TRBJ1-1
abundance: NA
CDR3nt: TGTGCCAGCAGTAACAGGGGGAAAAACACTGAAGCTTTCTTT
CDR3aa: CASSNRGKNTEAFF

d_gene: NA
v_gene: TRBV7-9
j_gene: TRBJ1-6
abundance: NA
CDR3nt: TGTGCCAGCAGCCTGGCCTGGGGGCGGAACGATTCACCCCTCCACTTT
CDR3aa: CASSLAWGRNDSPLHF

d_gene: NA
v_gene: TRBV7-2
j_gene: TRBJ2-3
abundance: NA
CDR3nt: TGTGCCAGCAGCTTAGTTAGCGGACTTAGCACAGATACGCAGTATTTT
CDR3aa: CASSLVSGLSTDTQYF

d_gene: NA
v_gene: TRBV7-3
j_gene: TRBJ1-4
abundance: NA
CDR3nt: TGTGCCAACCCTGGGGCCCAACCGAATGAAAAACTGTTTTTT
CDR3aa: CANPGAQPNEKLFF

d_gene: TRBD1
v_gene: TRBV5-1
j_gene: TRBJ1-2
abundance: NA
CDR3nt: TGCGCCAGCAGCATGGACAGGCCCCCGGTGGGTGGCTACACCTTC
CDR3aa: CASSMDRPPVGGYTF

d_gene: NA
v_gene: TRBV5-4
j_gene: TRBJ2-7
abundance: few
CDR3nt: TGTGCCAGCAGCGACCCCCGGCCCCCCTACGAGCAGTACTTC
CDR3aa: CASSDPRPPYEQYF

d_gene: NA
v_gene: TRBV2
j_gene: TRBJ1-1
abundance: NA
CDR3nt: TGTGCCAGCAGTACACAGTCGGGGACTGAAGCTTTCTTT
CDR3aa: CASSTQSGTEAFF

d_gene: NA
v_gene: TRBV19
j_gene: TRBJ2-1
abundance: NA
CDR3nt: TGTGCCAGTAGCTTGATGGGAGGCTCCTACAATGAGCAGTTCTTC
CDR3aa: CASSLMGGSYNEQFF

d_gene: NA
v_gene: TRBV15
j_gene: TRBJ1-1
abundance: NA
CDR3nt: TGTGCCACCAGCCGTAAGACAGGAGGGAACACTGAAGCTTTCTTT
CDR3aa: CATSRKTGGNTEAFF

d_gene: TRBD2
v_gene: TRBV7-6
j_gene: TRBJ2-2
abundance: NA
CDR3nt: TGTGCCAGCAGCCGCGCTAGCGGGAGTACCGGGGAGCTGTTTTTT
CDR3aa: CASSRASGSTGELFF

d_gene: TRBD1
v_gene: TRBV5-1
j_gene: TRBJ1-1
abundance: NA
CDR3nt: TGCGCCAGCAGCCCCGGGACAGGGGCCTGGGGTGGGAACACTGAAGCTTTCTTT
CDR3aa: CASSPGTGAWGGNTEAFF

d_gene: NA
v_gene: TRBV6-6
j_gene: TRBJ2-2
abundance: NA
CDR3nt: TGTGCCAGCAGGGCGACAGGAATGGACGGGGAGCTGTTTTTT
CDR3aa: CASRATGMDGELFF

d_gene: NA
v_gene: TRBV30
j_gene: TRBJ1-6
abundance: NA
CDR3nt: TGTGCCTGGGGGGGGTACAGCGACAGTTCACCCCTCCACTTT
CDR3aa: CAWGGYSDSSPLHF

d_gene: TRBD2
v_gene: TRBV10-3
j_gene: TRBJ2-1
abundance: NA
CDR3nt: TGTGCCATCAGCGCGCCCCCCGGGGGGGGGAACACGTACAATGAGCAGTTCTTC
CDR3aa: CAISAPPGGGNTYNEQFF

d_gene: NA
v_gene: TRBV19
j_gene: TRBJ1-4
abundance: NA
CDR3nt: TGTGCCAGTAGTAACAGGGTCCGGGAAAAACTGTTTTTT
CDR3aa: CASSNRVREKLFF